This entry lists 7 T cell receptor beta chains sequenced from one sample in a study of blood T cells in healthy people across ages. Together with a sample-barcoded 5' primer, a J-beta primer mix was included in a second PCR lasting 7 to 11 cycles. TCRdb ran MiXCR on the 5' RACE reads and lists one entry per CDR3 protein. The table lists fewer than 900,000 distinct CDR3 sequences, roughly 34% of them singletons, with under 15% in the top ten. Material for sequencing was blood. The source is a man younger than 35 in good health.

The chain uses TRBV6-5 and TRBJ1-6; weak D call: TRBD1 (5 bases). Germline V CDR1 and CDR2: MNHEY, SVGAGI. This CDR3 has 12 residues. V lost 4 bases and J lost 14, with 12 bases in between. The CDR3 region has the DNA TGTGCCAGCAGTTCCCCGGGGGTTGCCCTCCACTTT. This gives the protein CASSSPGVALHF.

This clonotype was seen a handful of times. The chain recombines TRBV4-1 with TRBJ1-2; perhaps TRBD1 as D (6 bases). V was clipped by 3 bases and J by 4 bases, with 15 bases between them. Germline V CDR1 and CDR2: MGHRA, YSYEKL. There are 15 residues in the CDR3. CDR3 sequence: CASSQARTDLYGYTF. CDR3 coding DNA: TGCGCCAGCAGCCAGGCTAGGACAGACCTCTATGGCTACACCTTC.

As to this clonotype: The junction departs from germline at one end; a sequencing error may be responsible. V and J are TRBV12-3 or TRBV12-4 and TRBJ1-1; D is unclear. The CDR3 totals 14 residues. The CDR3 loop reads CANSYRAVGTEAFF. CDR3 DNA sequence: TGTGCCAACAGTTATCGGGCGGTCGGCACTGAAGCTTTCTTT.

Worth noting for this clonotype: Given a much more abundant clone one base away, this may be a read error. The rearrangement joins TRBV29-1 to TRBJ2-1; 12 positions match TRBD2. TRBJ2-7 matches the DNA end more closely, so the J call is doubtful. The length of the CDR3 is 17 residues. Germline V CDR1 and CDR2: SQVTM, ANQGSEA. The CDR3 here is CSAMGPTSGGAYNEQYF. Written as DNA, the CDR3 is TGCAGCGCCATGGGACCGACTAGCGGGGGTGCCTACAATGAGCAGTACTTC.

The rearrangement uses TRBV6-2 or TRBV6-3 and TRBJ1-5; a possible D gene is TRBD1 (5 bases). CDR3 length equals 11 residues. Looked up from germline, CDR1 is MNHEY and CDR2 is SVGEGT. Trimming took 7 bases from V and 15 from J, leaving 16 bases between them. In nucleotides, the CDR3 is TGTGCCAGCATGGGCGGGGGTCGCTGGCATTTT. Protein: CASMGGGRWHF.

As to this clonotype: A much larger clone differs from this one at a single base, so this may be a read error. The chain couples TRBV10-3 to TRBJ1-2; possibly TRBD1 for D (6 bases). Germline V CDR1 and CDR2: ENHRY, SYGVKD. The CDR3 spans 17 residues. The CDR3 sequence is CAVSPTGTLMWFRGYTF. Here the CDR3 DNA reads TGTGCCGTCAGTCCGACCGGGACACTCATGTGGTTTAGGGGCTACACCTTC.

The CDR3 region is CASSQRLEYEQFF. In DNA form, the CDR3 reads TGCGCCAGCAGCCAACGACTAGAGTATGAGCAGTTCTTC. The chain links TRBV4-3 to TRBJ2-1, with a weak D call TRBD2 (6 bases). The V end was cut by 2 bases, the J end by 8 bases, with 10 bases between. Germline-derived CDR1 and CDR2 are LGHNA and YSLEER. The CDR3 spans 13 residues.